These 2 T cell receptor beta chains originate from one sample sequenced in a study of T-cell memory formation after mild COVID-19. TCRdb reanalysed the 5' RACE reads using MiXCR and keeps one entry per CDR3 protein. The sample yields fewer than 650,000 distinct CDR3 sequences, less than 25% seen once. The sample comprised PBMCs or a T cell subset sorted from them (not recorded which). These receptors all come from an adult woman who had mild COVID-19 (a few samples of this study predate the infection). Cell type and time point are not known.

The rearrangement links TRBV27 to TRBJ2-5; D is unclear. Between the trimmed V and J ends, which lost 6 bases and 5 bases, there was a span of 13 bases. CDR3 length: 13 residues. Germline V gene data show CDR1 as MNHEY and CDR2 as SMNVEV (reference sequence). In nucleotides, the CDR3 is TGTGCCAGCAGCGTGATAGTCGGGGAGACCCAGTACTTC. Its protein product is CASSVIVGETQYF.

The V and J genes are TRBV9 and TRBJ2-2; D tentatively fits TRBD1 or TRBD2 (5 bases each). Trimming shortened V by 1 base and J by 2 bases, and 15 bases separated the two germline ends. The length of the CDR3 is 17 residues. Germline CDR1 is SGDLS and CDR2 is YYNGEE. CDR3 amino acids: CASSVPLRGSNTGELFF. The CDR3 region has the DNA TGTGCCAGCAGCGTACCTTTGAGGGGCTCAAACACCGGGGAGCTGTTTTTT. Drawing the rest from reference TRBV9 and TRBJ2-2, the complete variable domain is DSGVTQTPKHLITATGQRVTLRCSPRSGDLSVYWYQQSLDQGLQFLIQYYNGEERAKGNILERFSAQQFPDLHSELNLSSLELGDSALYFCASSVPLRGSNTGELFFGEGSRLTVL.